The present entry profiles one TCR beta chain with its context. The material for each subset, its genomic DNA, was split evenly across several immunoSEQ plates. Original methodology: Filtering differed because ImmunoSEQ produced junction-only sequences that carried no quality scores. Sequenced by immunoSEQ multiplex PCR; TCRdb stores in-frame clones only, minus some. The D gene and trimming were derived from the DNA, and the V and J assignments and clone size from that table. The table lists about 510,000 clones, more than 65% of them singletons, with about an eighth in the top ten. The CDR3 extends over 13 amino acids. CDR1 is MNHEY, CDR2 SMNVEV, per germline (reference sequence). V was cut by 3 bases and J by 2 bases, with 7 bases left in between. This entry comes from a study of shared clonotypes between healthy human individuals.

This chain connects TRBV27 to TRBJ1-2, with D unclear. Sequences were obtained from PBMCs. The sequence was obtained from a woman in her 40s in good health. Some clones in this sample may be carry-over from other donors' samples. The CDR3 here is CASSFGSNYGYTF. The CDR3 DNA reads as TGTGCCAGCAGTTTCGGATCCAACTATGGCTACACCTTC.